The clone carrying this T cell receptor (beta chain) was recorded many times. What it binds is unknown. The CDR3 end is not reached by the read, which stops 3 residues before it; the germline J gene fills it in. The data were produced by immunoSEQ multiplex PCR, yet TCRdb's version contains in-frame clones alone and is incomplete. The profile covers around 45,000 clones, none occurring a single time. This sample was included in a study of T cell clonality in common variable immunodeficiency. V was clipped by 0 bases and J by 0 bases; unmatched bases: 5. The CDR3 is 17 residues long. Germline-derived CDR1 and CDR2 are MGHRA and YSYEKL. Study results and limitations: TCRbeta clonality was increased in CVID versus healthy controls. Compared with controls, CVID subjects had fewer shared TCRbeta clones. Repertoire-complication correlations in CVID were limited by patient heterogeneity.

The material sequenced was peripheral blood mononuclear cells. This chain joins TRBV4-1 and TRBJ2-1; 7 positions match TRBD2. This clonotype was obtained from a person between 18 and 70 years old in good health. The DNA read from the CDR3 is TGCGCCAGCAGCCAAGATCTCGCGGGGGACTCCTACAATGAG. Translation gives CASSQDLAGDSYNE. The full CDR3 reads CASSQDLAGDSYNEQFF.